This T cell receptor (beta chain) was captured in a study of blood T cells in healthy people across ages. Next came a second PCR, run for about 7 to 12 cycles, which used a sample-barcoded 5' primer along with a J-beta primer mix. Every cDNA molecule bore a tag from a template-switch adaptor containing 12 random nucleotides. TCRdb re-derived calls from the 5' RACE reads in MiXCR, one entry per CDR3 protein. The sample lists fewer than 1.5 million distinct CDR3 sequences; approximately 42% were seen once. V lost 0 bases and J 7 bases, leaving 7 bases between the germline ends. The CDR3 totals 13 residues. The germline gives CDR1 SGHTA, CDR2 FQGTGA.

The V call is TRBV7-3, the J call TRBJ2-1, with D tentatively TRBD2 (5 bases). The sample comprised blood. The clonotype comes from a young woman in good health. CDR3 amino acids: CASSLTRENEQFF. For the CDR3, the DNA is TGTGCCAGCAGCTTAACTAGGGAGAATGAGCAGTTCTTC.